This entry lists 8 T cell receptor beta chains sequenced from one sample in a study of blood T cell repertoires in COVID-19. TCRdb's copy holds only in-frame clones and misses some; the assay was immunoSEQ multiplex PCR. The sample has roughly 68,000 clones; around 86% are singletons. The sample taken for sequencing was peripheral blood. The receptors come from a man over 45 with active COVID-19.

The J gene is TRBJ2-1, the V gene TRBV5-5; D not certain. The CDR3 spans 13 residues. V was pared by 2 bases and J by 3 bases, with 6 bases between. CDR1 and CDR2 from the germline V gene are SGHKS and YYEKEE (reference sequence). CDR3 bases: TGTGCCAGCAGCTTCGAGGTCTACAATGAGCAGTTCTTC. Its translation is CASSFEVYNEQFF.

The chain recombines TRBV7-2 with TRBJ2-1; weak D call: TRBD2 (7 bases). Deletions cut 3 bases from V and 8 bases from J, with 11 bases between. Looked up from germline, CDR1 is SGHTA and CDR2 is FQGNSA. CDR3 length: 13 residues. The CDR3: CASSLEGGYEQFF. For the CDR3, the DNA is TGTGCCAGCAGCTTGGAGGGGGGGTATGAGCAGTTCTTC.

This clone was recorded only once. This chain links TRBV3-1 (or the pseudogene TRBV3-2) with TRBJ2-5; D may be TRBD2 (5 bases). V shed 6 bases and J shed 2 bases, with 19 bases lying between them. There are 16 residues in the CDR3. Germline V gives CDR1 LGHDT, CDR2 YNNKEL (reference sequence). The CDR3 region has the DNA TGTGCCAGCAGGCAGCGGCGGTCAGGTGAACAAGAGACCCAGTACTTC. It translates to CASRQRRSGEQETQYF.

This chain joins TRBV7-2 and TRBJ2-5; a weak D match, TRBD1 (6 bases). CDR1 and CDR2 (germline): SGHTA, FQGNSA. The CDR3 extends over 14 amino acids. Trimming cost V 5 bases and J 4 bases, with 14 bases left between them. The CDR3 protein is CASSPQGLGETQYF. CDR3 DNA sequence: TGTGCCAGCAGCCCACAGGGATTAGGAGAGACCCAGTACTTC.

The CDR3 nucleotides read TGCGCCAGCAGCCTCGGGACAGGGCGAAACACTGAAGCTTTCTTT. Translation gives CASSLGTGRNTEAFF. This chain uses TRBV5-1 with TRBJ1-1, with TRBD1 identical over 9 bases. The CDR3 contains 15 residues. CDR1 is SGHRS, CDR2 YFSETQ, per germline. The junction had 6 bases not matched to a gene; V was cut back by 4 bases and J by 2 bases.

The CDR3 sequence is CASSRIAAGGNTGELFF. CDR3 nucleotide sequence: TGTGCCAGCTCCCGAATCGCCGCAGGGGGTAACACCGGGGAGCTGTTTTTT. The chain carries TRBV18 and TRBJ2-2, with 7 positions matching TRBD1. Germline V lookup: CDR1 KGHSH, CDR2 LQKENI. J gave up 2 bases and V 6 bases, and 12 bases lay outside the gene matches. This CDR3 region has 17 residues. The full variable domain, its missing parts supplied by reference TRBV18 and TRBJ2-2, is NAGVMQNPRHLVRRRGQEARLRCSPMKGHSHVYWYRQLPEEGLKFMVYLQKENIIDESGMPKERFSAEFPKEGPSILRIQQVVRGDSAAYFCASSRIAAGGNTGELFFGEGSRLTVL.

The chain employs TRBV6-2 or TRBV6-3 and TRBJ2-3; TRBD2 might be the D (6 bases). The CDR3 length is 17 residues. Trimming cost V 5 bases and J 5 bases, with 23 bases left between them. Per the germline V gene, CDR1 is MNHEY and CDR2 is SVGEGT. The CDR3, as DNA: TGTGCCAGCAGTCATAAGCCGGGACTCCGTGGGCTAGATACGCAGTATTTT. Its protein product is CASSHKPGLRGLDTQYF.

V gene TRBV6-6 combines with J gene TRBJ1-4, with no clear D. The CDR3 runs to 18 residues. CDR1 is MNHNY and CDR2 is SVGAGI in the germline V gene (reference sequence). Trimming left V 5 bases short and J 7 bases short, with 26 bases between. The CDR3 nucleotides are TGTGCCAGCAGTCCCCCTAGAGTGGGAGACCGGTGGGGTGAAAAACTGTTTTTT. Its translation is CASSPPRVGDRWGEKLFF.